The entry below describes one T cell receptor (beta chain). The germline V gene has CDR1 MNHNS and CDR2 SASEGT. This CDR3 has 16 amino acids. The V gene end was trimmed by 3 bases and the J gene end by 4 bases; junction bases not matched to a gene: 11. This sample was taken from a study of PD-L1 blockade in urothelial cancer. Stated time point: peripheral blood 6 weeks after treatment start. Profiling relied on immunoSEQ multiplex PCR, and the TCRdb table lists in-frame clones only, not all of them. The top ten hold 8.8% of the sample, which has tens of thousands of clones, approximately 80% seen once.

The source was PBMCs, collected around atezolizumab (anti-PD-L1) treatment. The chain joins TRBV6-1 to TRBJ2-7; 8 bases align to TRBD1. This receptor was identified in a man aged 70 or older with urothelial cancer. The CDR3 nucleotides are TGTGCCAGCAGTGATGACAGGGGACATAATCGGTACGAGCAGTACTTC. It translates to CASSDDRGHNRYEQYF.